Presented here are 10 T cell receptor beta chains from one specimen sequenced in a study of CD8 T cells in ankylosing spondylitis. TCRdb itself ran the 5' RACE reads through MiXCR, one entry per CDR3 protein. This table has some 250,000 distinct CDR3 sequences, 9.5% to 12% appearing once. What was sequenced was blood, either unsorted or a sorted T cell fraction (not recorded which). Receptors originate from a male donor with ankylosing spondylitis or in good health (not recorded which).

This clonotype came up a few times. The rearrangement links TRBV15 to TRBJ2-5; D might be TRBD1 (5 bases). This CDR3 has 14 residues. The ends were cut back, 4 bases at V and 4 bases at J, with 13 bases in the middle. Germline lookup yields CDR1 LNHNV and CDR2 YYDKDF (reference sequence). The CDR3 loop reads CATSNQLGRETQYF. The CDR3, as DNA: TGTGCCACCAGCAATCAATTGGGGCGAGAGACCCAGTACTTC. The full variable domain, in which reference TRBV15 and TRBJ2-5 provide the parts outside the CDR3, is DAMVIQNPRYQVTQFGKPVTLSCSQTLNHNVMYWYQQKSSQAPKLLFHYYDKDFNNEADTPDNFQSRRPNTSFCFLDIRSPGLGDTAMYLCATSNQLGRETQYFGPGTRLLVL.

This clonotype was found a few times. The chain combines TRBV6-5 with TRBJ2-7; TRBD1 aligns across 11 bases. This CDR3 is built from 16 residues. Trimming at V came to 2 bases and at J to 4 bases, leaving 7 bases not matched to a gene. Germline V gene sequence: CDR1 MNHEY, CDR2 SVGAGI. CDR3 region: CASSYAYRDRGYEQYF. In nucleotides, the CDR3 is TGTGCCAGCAGTTACGCATACCGGGACAGGGGGTACGAGCAGTACTTC.

This clonotype came up many times. The J gene is TRBJ2-5, the V gene TRBV29-1; maybe TRBD2 (5 bases). The CDR3 covers 11 residues. Germline lookup yields CDR1 SQVTM and CDR2 ANQGSEA. Trimming stripped 4 bases from V and 2 bases from J, with 5 bases between. The CDR3 DNA sequence: TGCAGCGTTGGGGAGCAAGAGACCCAGTACTTC. This encodes CSVGEQETQYF. The whole variable domain, filled in from reference TRBV29-1 and TRBJ2-5, reads SAVISQKPSRDICQRGTSLTIQCQVDSQVTMMFWYRQQPGQSLTLIATANQGSEATYESGFVIDKFPISRPNLTFSTLTVSNMSPEDSSIYLCSVGEQETQYFGPGTRLLVL.

This clonotype was detected ten times or more. This chain's CDR3 is CSARTQQGVLFDEQYF. CDR3 nucleotide sequence: TGCAGTGCTAGGACTCAACAGGGGGTCTTATTCGACGAGCAGTACTTC. V gene TRBV20-1 combines with J gene TRBJ2-7; 8 bases are shared with TRBD1. The V gene end was trimmed by 3 bases and the J gene end by 5 bases; junction bases not matched to a gene: 15. This CDR3 region has 16 residues. The germline gives CDR1 DFQATT, CDR2 SNEGSKA (reference sequence).

This clonotype was counted at least ten times. The J gene is TRBJ1-1, the V gene TRBV5-1; maybe TRBD1 (5 bases). CDR3 size: 15 residues. The germline gives CDR1 SGHRS, CDR2 YFSETQ. V was trimmed by 5 bases and J by 2 bases, leaving 16 bases between them. The CDR3 sequence: CASRGGRVGNTEAFF. CDR3 coding DNA: TGCGCCAGCAGGGGAGGCAGGGTAGGCAACACTGAAGCTTTCTTT.

This clonotype was observed a few times. The genes are TRBV29-1 and TRBJ2-1; 7 positions agree with TRBD2. Trimming removed 6 bases from V and 5 bases from J; junction bases left unmatched: 13. The CDR3 loop spans 15 amino acids. The germline CDR1 and CDR2 sequences are SQVTM and ANQGSEA. CDR3 protein: CSVGSWRERHNEQFF. As DNA, the CDR3 is TGCAGCGTGGGGAGCTGGCGGGAGCGTCACAATGAGCAGTTCTTC.

In its sample, this clonotype was seen once. The chain has TRBV4-1 and TRBJ1-6; D remains unclear. The V end was cut by 0 bases, the J end by 0 bases, with 12 bases between. The CDR3 loop spans 18 amino acids. Germline-derived CDR1 and CDR2 are MGHRA and YSYEKL. The CDR3 here is CASSQEVRPSSYNSPLHF. CDR3 nucleotide sequence: TGCGCCAGCAGCCAAGAGGTCCGTCCAAGCTCCTATAATTCACCCCTCCACTTT.

Only a few counts were recorded for this clonotype. The DNA of the CDR3 is TGTGCCAGCAGTTACACAACGACAGGGCGAGGGGGCTACACCTTC. Residues: CASSYTTTGRGGYTF. The V call is TRBV6-5, the J call TRBJ1-2, with 7 nucleotides matching TRBD1. Germline V lookup: CDR1 MNHEY, CDR2 SVGAGI. This CDR3 comprises 15 residues. The V gene end was trimmed by 2 bases and the J gene end by 8 bases; junction bases not matched to a gene: 11.

V gene TRBV7-8 combines with J gene TRBJ2-3, with TRBD2 as a possible D gene (6 bases). V shed 4 bases and J shed 2 bases, with 13 bases lying between them. The CDR3 consists of 15 residues. Germline lookup yields CDR1 SGHVS and CDR2 FQNEAQ. For the CDR3, the DNA is TGTGCCAGCAGCTGGAGGGAGCCGCACACAGATACGCAGTATTTT. This translates into CASSWREPHTDTQYF.

This clonotype came up many times. The rearrangement links TRBV6-4 to TRBJ2-2; maybe TRBD2 (6 bases). This CDR3 spans 15 amino acids. V gave up 2 bases and J gave up 0 bases, with 7 bases separating them. Germline lookup yields CDR1 MRHNA and CDR2 SNTAGT. The CDR3 reads CASSDGGSNTGELFF. CDR3 nucleotide sequence: TGTGCCAGCAGTGACGGGGGGTCGAACACCGGGGAGCTGTTTTTT.